This T cell receptor beta chain was recovered during a study of shared clonotypes between healthy human individuals. Looking at the study overall: A couple of women and three men aged 18 to 49 made up the donors. Study-wide results and caveats: The study sampled only blood, and tissue repertoires likely differ. A generally larger estimated richness was seen in naive subsets than in memory subsets.

The donor cohort consisted entirely of Caucasian adults residing in Nashville, Tennessee. The CDR3 is made up of 16 amino acids. J gave up 7 bases and V 5 bases, and 12 bases lay outside the gene matches. Germline CDR1 SGHTA, CDR2 FQGNSA. This table comes from immunoSEQ multiplex PCR, and its TCRdb copy is limited to in-frame clones, with some not included. In the table there are 2.3 million or so clones, just over 90% of which are singletons. This clone was recorded only once. Its antigen is currently unknown. J is TRBJ2-1 and V is TRBV7-2; 9 positions match TRBD2. The receptor was derived from a man younger than 30 in good health. Some clones in this sample may be carry-over from other donors' samples. Material: naive CD4+ T cells from PBMCs. Subset here: CD45RA+ positively selected. As DNA, the CDR3 is TGTGCCAGCAGCCCCGAGGGGAGGACTAGCGCAAATGAGCAGTTCTTC. Protein product: CASSPEGRTSANEQFF. Full variable domain (missing parts from reference TRBV7-2 and TRBJ2-1): GAGVSQSPSNKVTEKGKDVELRCDPISGHTALYWYRQSLGQGLEFLIYFQGNSAPDKSGLPSDRFSAERTGGSVSTLTIQRTQQEDSAVYLCASSPEGRTSANEQFFGPGTRLTVL.